This T cell receptor beta chain was captured by sequencing in a study of blood T cell repertoires in COVID-19. Produced via immunoSEQ multiplex PCR; TCRdb's table is partial and in-frame only. The data show approximately 140,000 clones, with over 75% seen just once and 13% held by the top ten. The CDR3 runs 18 residues. Deletions cut 5 bases from V and 0 bases from J, with 20 bases between. Per the germline V gene, CDR1 is SEHNR and CDR2 is FQNEAQ (reference sequence). The table lists this clone with a few counts. The specimen was peripheral blood. V gene TRBV7-9 combines with J gene TRBJ1-3; D is perhaps TRBD1 (5 bases). This receptor was obtained from a man aged 55 to 70 with active or convalescent COVID-19. DNA for the CDR3: TGTGCCAGCAGCCCGGGTGGGGCCGCATACAACTCTGGAAACACCATATATTTT. Translation: CASSPGGAAYNSGNTIYF. The full variable domain, completed using reference TRBV7-9 and TRBJ1-3, is DTGVSQNPRHKITKRGQNVTFRCDPISEHNRLYWYRQTLGQGPEFLTYFQNEAQLEKSRLLSDRFSAERPKGSFSTLEIQRTEQGDSAMYLCASSPGGAAYNSGNTIYFGEGSWLTVV.